The rows below give T cell receptor beta chains drawn from one sample of a study of blood T cell repertoires in COVID-19. Profiled with immunoSEQ multiplex PCR; TCRdb holds only in-frame clones, not every one. The sample yields hundreds of thousands of clones, approximately 87% seen once. Sequencing was carried out using peripheral blood. Source of these receptors: a man in his sixties who had recovered from COVID-19. Both conserved end residues are part of each CDR3. A D gene is named only where the DNA matches it firmly. Rows may omit the clone size; those that give it use once, few, many or a size class.

j_call | clone_size | d_call | v_call | cdr3_aa | cdr3_nt
TRBJ1-4 | . | TRBD1 | TRBV2 | CASSEPQGAREKLFF | TGTGCCAGCAGTGAACCACAGGGGGCGCGTGAAAAACTGTTTTTT
TRBJ1-2 | . | . | TRBV3-1/TRBV3-2 | CASSQPGSYGYTF | TGTGCCAGCAGCCAACCGGGGTCCTATGGCTACACCTTC
TRBJ2-7 | once | . | TRBV3-1/TRBV3-2 | CASSQNWGPSYEQYF | TGTGCCAGCAGCCAAAACTGGGGCCCCTCCTACGAGCAGTACTTC
TRBJ2-3 | . | . | TRBV28 | CASGPHGSPDTQYF | TGTGCCAGCGGACCGCACGGGAGTCCAGATACGCAGTATTTT
TRBJ2-3 | . | . | TRBV24-1 | CATSDAGVKTDTQYF | TGTGCCACCAGTGATGCAGGGGTAAAGACAGATACGCAGTATTTT
TRBJ1-4 | . | . | TRBV18 | CASSPRVNEKLFF | TGTGCCAGCTCACCCAGGGTTAATGAAAAACTGTTTTTT
TRBJ1-5 | . | . | TRBV6-4 | CASSWLTVNSNQPQHF | TGTGCCAGCAGTTGGCTAACAGTGAATAGCAATCAGCCCCAGCATTTT
TRBJ1-1 | . | . | TRBV5-1 | CASSLWGNTEAFF | TGCGCCAGCAGCCTCTGGGGCAACACTGAAGCTTTCTTT
TRBJ1-2 | . | TRBD1 | TRBV27 | CASSVQGFNNYGYTF | TGTGCCAGCAGTGTACAGGGGTTCAATAACTATGGCTACACCTTC
TRBJ2-7 | . | TRBD1 | TRBV7-2 | CASSPGWDRGGEQYF | TGTGCCAGCAGCCCCGGATGGGACAGGGGAGGCGAGCAGTACTTC
TRBJ1-3 | . | TRBD1 | TRBV5-4 | CASSSGGYGGTIYF | TGTGCCAGCAGTTCAGGGGGTTACGGGGGCACCATATATTTT
TRBJ2-3 | few | TRBD2 | TRBV7-6 | CASSLVGTSGRLYTDTQYF | TGTGCCAGCAGCTTAGTGGGGACTAGCGGGAGACTATACACAGATACGCAGTATTTT
TRBJ1-5 | few | . | TRBV3-1/TRBV3-2 | CASSQDSYRVGQPQHF | TGTGCCAGCAGCCAAGATTCGTACAGGGTAGGTCAGCCCCAGCATTTT
TRBJ2-5 | . | . | TRBV9 | CASSVGDGGGETQYF | TGTGCCAGCAGCGTTGGAGACGGGGGTGGAGAGACCCAGTACTTC
TRBJ1-6 | . | . | TRBV14 | CASSGQTNSPLHF | TGTGCCAGCAGCGGACAGACTAATTCACCCCTCCACTTT
TRBJ2-3 | . | . | TRBV11-2 | CASSLGSGSSTDTQYF | TGTGCCAGCAGCTTAGGGTCCGGGAGTAGCACAGATACGCAGTATTTT
TRBJ2-5 | . | . | TRBV7-7 | CASSQGGGQQETQYF | TGTGCCAGCAGCCAAGGGGGGGGCCAACAAGAGACCCAGTACTTC
TRBJ1-1 | . | TRBD1 | TRBV7-6 | CASSETGEAFF | TGTGCCAGCAGCGAGACAGGGGAAGCTTTCTTT
TRBJ2-3 | . | . | TRBV10-1 | CASSVDGSTQYF | TGCGCCAGCAGTGTCGACGGGAGTACGCAGTATTTT
TRBJ2-3 | . | . | TRBV5-1 | CASSLAQTGLTDTQYF | TGCGCCAGCAGCTTGGCGCAGACTGGCCTCACAGATACGCAGTATTTT
TRBJ1-2 | . | TRBD1 | TRBV7-2 | CASSFSTGRGYTF | TGTGCCAGCAGCTTCTCGACAGGGCGCGGCTACACCTTC
TRBJ1-6 | . | . | TRBV6-1 | CASSGGQFSSYNSPLHF | TGTGCCAGCAGTGGCGGACAGTTCAGCTCCTATAATTCACCCCTCCACTTT
TRBJ2-7 | few | . | TRBV18 | CASSATNGDEQYF | TGTGCCAGCTCCGCAACAAACGGGGACGAGCAGTACTTC
TRBJ1-4 | . | . | TRBV10-2 | CASKHSEKLFF | TGCGCCAGCAAGCATAGTGAAAAACTGTTTTTT
TRBJ2-5 | . | . | TRBV3-1/TRBV3-2 | CASAGGLEETQYF | TGTGCCAGCGCCGGGGGGCTCGAAGAGACCCAGTACTTC